This T cell receptor (beta chain) derives from a study of regulatory T cells in long-lasting Graves disease. Study-level findings and limits: Possibly, accuracy suffered from the small sample size. No thyroid tissue was studied; the work used peripheral blood only. TRBV28, TRBJ1-2 and TRBJ2-5 were favored in persistent disease.

Library construction for TCR beta used iRepertoire HTBI primers and Arm-PCR of CDR3 regions. TCRdb reanalysed the multiplex PCR reads using MiXCR and keeps one entry per CDR3 protein. This sample has more than 350,000 distinct CDR3 sequences; more than 13% occur once, and the top ten carry approximately 15%. Documented time point: newly diagnosed GD, antithyroid drugs for less than 3 months. The TCR library was made from RNA extracted from PBMCs. This CDR3 comprises 14 residues. Germline CDR1 and CDR2: DFQATT and SNEGSKA (reference sequence). Trimming removed 3 bases at V and 2 bases at J, with 10 bases between. This clonotype was counted only a few times. The antigen is unknown. The same data also contributed to another study, on T cells in Graves' hyperthyroidism and ophthalmopathy. That study adds: With the HTBI primer set, the TCR CDR3 went through a first round of RT-PCR.

This chain connects TRBV20-1 to TRBJ2-2; no clear D. The receptor's source is a woman aged 25 to 39 with Graves disease. The sample here was peripheral blood mononuclear cells (PBMCs), taken at new diagnosis, from a patient treated with antithyroid drugs. The CDR3 here is CSARPGTNTGELFF. In nucleotides, the CDR3 is TGCAGTGCTAGGCCCGGTACAAACACCGGGGAGCTGTTTTTT.